A single sample is the source of the 25 T cell receptor beta chains below, sequenced in a study of cytomegalovirus exposure and HLA in healthy donors. With 60 Vbeta and 13 Jbeta primers, the PCR was carried out. Only in-frame clones appear in the TCRdb table, and some are missing; sequencing was by immunoSEQ multiplex PCR. The data hold roughly 63,000 clones, with 71% observed a single time. Sequenced: PBMCs. These receptor sequences come from a man aged 50 to 60 in good health and CMV-seropositive.

The CDR3 sequence: CAWRTSGGAASYNEQFF. In DNA, the CDR3 is TGTGCCTGGAGGACTAGCGGGGGGGCAGCGTCATACAATGAGCAGTTCTTC. The chain is built from TRBV30 and TRBJ2-1, with 14 bases fitting TRBD2. Unmatched junction bases numbered 8, after V lost 3 bases and J lost 4 bases. CDR3 length: 17 amino acids. Germline CDR1 reads GTSNPN; CDR2 reads SVGIG (reference sequence).

The rearrangement uses TRBV28 and TRBJ2-1, with a tentative D call TRBD2 (6 bases). Looked up from germline, CDR1 is MDHEN and CDR2 is SYDVKM. Trimming pared 3 bases from V and 8 bases from J, leaving 23 bases between. The CDR3 spans 17 residues. CDR3 residues: CASSFLGSGRLGDEQFF. CDR3 in DNA: TGTGCCAGCAGTTTTCTGGGTAGCGGAAGGCTCGGGGATGAGCAGTTCTTC.

The V and J genes are TRBV28 and TRBJ1-2, with D perhaps matching TRBD1 (6 bases). The germline V and J ends were trimmed by 5 bases and 2 bases, with 12 bases remaining between them. This CDR3 is 14 amino acids long. The germline gives CDR1 MDHEN, CDR2 SYDVKM. The CDR3 loop reads CASSPSTGNYGYTF. The CDR3, as DNA: TGTGCCAGCAGTCCCTCGACAGGAAACTATGGCTACACCTTC.

This chain uses TRBV7-2 with TRBJ2-5; 8 nucleotides line up with TRBD2. This CDR3 is built from 14 residues. CDR1 SGHTA and CDR2 FQGNSA come from the germline V gene. The V gene end was trimmed by 6 bases and the J gene end by 5 bases; junction bases not matched to a gene: 8. The CDR3 sequence is CASRLGLAGETQYF. The CDR3 DNA sequence: TGTGCCAGCAGACTGGGGCTAGCGGGCGAGACCCAGTACTTC.

This chain links TRBV4-1 with TRBJ2-4; D is possibly TRBD2 (6 bases). Between the trimmed V and J ends, which lost 5 bases and 9 bases, there was a span of 17 bases. The CDR3 runs 14 residues. Germline CDR1 is MGHRA and CDR2 is YSYEKL. The CDR3 reads CASSSTRDGGIQYF. The DNA for the CDR3 is TGCGCCAGCAGCAGCACTAGGGACGGGGGCATTCAGTACTTC.

The gene calls are TRBV9 and TRBJ2-7; D perhaps matches TRBD2 (6 bases). Trimming stripped 4 bases from V and 1 base from J, with 12 bases between. Germline-derived CDR1 and CDR2 are SGDLS and YYNGEE. The length of the CDR3 is 14 residues. CDR3 sequence reads: CASSPVGGSYEQYF. The CDR3 coding sequence is TGTGCCAGCAGCCCAGTTGGAGGGTCCTACGAGCAGTACTTC.

The genes are TRBV14 and TRBJ2-3; D is possibly TRBD1 (6 bases). Deletions cut 4 bases from V and 1 base from J, with 21 bases between. The CDR3 spans 18 residues. Germline V gene lookup returns CDR1 SGHDN and CDR2 FVKESK. The CDR3 nucleotides read TGTGCCAGCAGCCTCGGGTGGCAGGGGTGGTCCCGCACAGATACGCAGTATTTT. Translating it yields CASSLGWQGWSRTDTQYF.

This chain connects TRBV6-5 to TRBJ2-5; 7 nucleotides align to TRBD1. This CDR3 contains 15 residues. Trimming took 0 bases from V and 3 from J; bases not matched to a gene: 4. Germline CDR1 MNHEY, CDR2 SVGAGI. The CDR3 nucleotides are TGTGCCAGCAGTTACTCGGGGACAGTAAAAGAGACCCAGTACTTC. Its protein product is CASSYSGTVKETQYF.

This chain links TRBV19 with TRBJ1-5, with 8 bases fitting TRBD1. Germline values: CDR1 LNHDA, CDR2 SQIVND (reference sequence). The CDR3 covers 14 residues. The V gene end was trimmed by 7 bases and the J gene end by 2 bases; junction bases not matched to a gene: 4. The CDR3 protein is CASTQGAGNQPQHF. CDR3 nucleotide sequence: TGTGCCAGTACCCAGGGGGCAGGCAATCAGCCCCAGCATTTT.

The gene calls are TRBV29-1 and TRBJ2-1, with 7 positions matching TRBD1. The CDR3 sequence is 11 residues long. J was trimmed by 8 bases and V by 3 bases; bases with no gene match: 1. Germline-derived CDR1 and CDR2 are SQVTM and ANQGSEA. The CDR3 nucleotides read TGCAGCGTTGATAGGGGGCATGAGCAGTTCTTC. Translated: CSVDRGHEQFF.

This clone was detected only a few times. The CDR3 end shows no conserved phenylalanine or tryptophan, and so a read error is likely. Because the CDR3's place on the DNA is in doubt, the DNA is left out and the CDR3 is given as listed by TCRdb. The V gene is TRBV5-1, the J gene TRBJ1-2; the tabulated D call, TRBD1, remains unverified against the DNA. From germline, CDR1 is SGHRS and CDR2 YFSETQ. The CDR3 is 15 residues long, ends included. CDR3 loop: CASSAWTVDNYGYTV.

The chain employs TRBV5-4 and TRBJ1-4; the match to TRBD1 covers 11 bases. Per germline, CDR1 SGHNT and CDR2 YYREEE (reference sequence). V shed 4 bases, J shed 1 base, and the junction held 3 bases outside the gene matches. CDR3 length: 16 amino acids. The CDR3 spells CASSPGTGGTNEKLFF. In DNA, the CDR3 is TGTGCCAGCAGCCCGGGGACAGGGGGAACTAATGAAAAACTGTTTTTT.

V and J are TRBV5-1 and TRBJ2-5; D might be TRBD2 (5 bases). CDR3 length: 14 residues. Germline values: CDR1 SGHRS, CDR2 YFSETQ. The V gene lost 5 bases and the J gene lost 1 base, with 12 bases spanning the gap. The CDR3 protein is CASRGADSQETQYF. The CDR3 DNA sequence: TGCGCCAGCAGGGGAGCGGACTCCCAAGAGACCCAGTACTTC.

This chain uses TRBV19 with TRBJ2-7; 7 nucleotides align to TRBD2. The CDR3 sequence is 16 residues long. CDR1 LNHDA and CDR2 SQIVND come from the germline V gene (reference sequence). The trim removed 2 bases at V and 4 bases at J, leaving 11 bases unmatched. DNA of the CDR3: TGTGCCAGTAGTATATCACCTAGCGGAAAGCTTTACGAGCAGTACTTC. As protein: CASSISPSGKLYEQYF.

The CDR3 sequence is CASSLDPSTGNTIYF. CDR3 coding DNA: TGTGCCAGCAGCTTAGACCCTAGCACTGGAAACACCATATATTTT. The V call is TRBV7-2, the J call TRBJ1-3; D not resolved. Germline CDR1 and CDR2: SGHTA and FQGNSA. V gave up 1 base and J gave up 2 bases, with 9 bases separating them. The CDR3 runs 15 residues.

V is TRBV5-4 and J is TRBJ2-7, with 8 nucleotides matching TRBD1. The CDR3 has 15 residues. With 4 bases clipped from V and 1 base from J, the junction kept 7 bases outside the gene matches. Per the germline V gene, CDR1 is SGHNT and CDR2 is YYREEE (reference sequence). CDR3 loop: CASSLPGQASYEQYF. The CDR3 region has the DNA TGTGCCAGCAGCCTTCCGGGACAGGCATCCTACGAGCAGTACTTC.

The rearrangement uses TRBV7-2 and TRBJ2-3, with D perhaps matching TRBD2 (6 bases). The V gene lost 7 bases and the J gene lost 4 bases, with 12 bases spanning the gap. Germline V gene lookup returns CDR1 SGHTA and CDR2 FQGNSA. CDR3 size: 13 residues. As DNA, the CDR3 is TGTGCCAGCACCCCATGGGGGGCAGATACGCAGTATTTT. Its translation: CASTPWGADTQYF.

The V call is TRBV27, the J call TRBJ1-1; D unresolved. In germline, CDR1 is MNHEY, CDR2 SMNVEV (reference sequence). This CDR3 has 17 residues. Trimming cost V 3 bases and J 5 bases, with 22 bases left between them. CDR3 nucleotide sequence: TGTGCCAGCAGTTTTGGGTGGTCGGGCTTCGGGGAGACTGAAGCTTTCTTT. It encodes CASSFGWSGFGETEAFF.

V is TRBV5-1 and J is TRBJ2-3; 11 bases are shared with TRBD2. Germline CDR1 reads SGHRS; CDR2 reads YFSETQ. The length of the CDR3 is 15 residues. V was pared by 5 bases and J by 4 bases, with 6 bases of the junction left unmatched. The CDR3 region has the DNA TGCGCCAGCAGAGTAGCGGGGGGGCCAGCAGATACGCAGTATTTT. This gives the protein CASRVAGGPADTQYF.

The chain combines TRBV25-1 with TRBJ1-1; D remains unclear. The V gene's germline CDR1 is MGHDK and CDR2 SYGVNS. V shed 2 bases and J shed 7 bases, with 17 bases lying between them. This CDR3 region has 15 residues. The CDR3 sequence is CASSERSRARGEAFF. CDR3 nucleotides: TGTGCCAGCAGTGAAAGATCCCGGGCCCGGGGTGAAGCTTTCTTT.

The chain carries TRBV28 and TRBJ1-5; the D gene is possibly TRBD1 (5 bases). Germline-derived CDR1 and CDR2 are MDHEN and SYDVKM. The CDR3 loop spans 16 amino acids. Trimming shortened V by 2 bases and J by 1 base, and 12 bases separated the two germline ends. The CDR3 sequence: CASSLAGQISNQPQHF. CDR3 DNA: TGTGCCAGCAGTTTAGCGGGGCAGATCAGCAATCAGCCCCAGCATTTT.

V usage is TRBV19 and J usage is TRBJ1-1, with TRBD1 matching over 9 bases. This CDR3 spans 14 amino acids. V was pared by 7 bases and J by 3 bases, with 6 bases of the junction left unmatched. The germline V gene has CDR1 LNHDA and CDR2 SQIVND (reference sequence). The CDR3 nucleotides read TGTGCCAGTACCCGGGACAGGGATGACACTGAAGCTTTCTTT. This gives the protein CASTRDRDDTEAFF.

This clone was detected a few times. The chain joins TRBV10-2 to TRBJ1-6; tentatively, D is TRBD1 (5 bases). Germline V gene lookup returns CDR1 WSHSY and CDR2 SAAADI. Trimming left V 7 bases short and J 9 bases short, with 19 bases between. The CDR3 runs 15 residues. The CDR3 DNA reads as TGCGCCAGCACAGGGCGTGGGGGGAACGGTTCACCCCTCCACTTT. It specifies CASTGRGGNGSPLHF.

The chain has TRBV5-6 and TRBJ2-1; TRBD2 matches 10 bases. V lost 3 bases to trimming and J lost 6 bases; unmatched junction nucleotides: 12. There are 17 residues in the CDR3. Germline V CDR1 and CDR2: SGHDT, YYEEEE. The DNA for the CDR3 is TGTGCCAGCAGCTCCCCAGGACTAGCGGTAGTGGGCAATGAGCAGTTCTTC. It is translated as CASSSPGLAVVGNEQFF.

The rearrangement uses TRBV14 and TRBJ1-2; no definite D call. Looked up from germline, CDR1 is SGHDN and CDR2 is FVKESK. V was clipped by 2 bases and J by 0 bases, with 7 bases between them. The CDR3 sequence is 14 residues long. Here the CDR3 DNA reads TGTGCCAGCAGCCAACACACAGCTAACTATGGCTACACCTTC. This encodes CASSQHTANYGYTF.